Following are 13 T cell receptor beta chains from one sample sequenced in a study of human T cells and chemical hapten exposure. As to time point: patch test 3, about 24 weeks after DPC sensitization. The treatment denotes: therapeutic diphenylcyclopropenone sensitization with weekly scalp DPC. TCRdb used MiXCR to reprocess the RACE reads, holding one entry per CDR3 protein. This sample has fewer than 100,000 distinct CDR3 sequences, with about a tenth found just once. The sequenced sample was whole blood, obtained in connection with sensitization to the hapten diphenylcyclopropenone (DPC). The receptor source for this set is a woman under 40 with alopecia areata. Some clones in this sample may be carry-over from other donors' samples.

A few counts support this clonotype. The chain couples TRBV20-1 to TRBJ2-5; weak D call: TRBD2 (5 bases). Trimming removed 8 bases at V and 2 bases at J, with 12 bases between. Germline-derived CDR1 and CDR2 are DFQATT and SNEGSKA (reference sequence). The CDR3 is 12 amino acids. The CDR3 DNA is TGCAGTTCATCAGGACTTCAAGAGACCCAGTACTTC. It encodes CSSSGLQETQYF.

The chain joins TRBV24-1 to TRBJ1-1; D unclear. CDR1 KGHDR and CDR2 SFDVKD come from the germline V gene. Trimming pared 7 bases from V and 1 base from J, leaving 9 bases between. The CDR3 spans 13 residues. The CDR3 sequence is CATRSASNTEAFF. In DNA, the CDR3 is TGTGCCACCAGATCAGCGTCGAACACTGAAGCTTTCTTT.

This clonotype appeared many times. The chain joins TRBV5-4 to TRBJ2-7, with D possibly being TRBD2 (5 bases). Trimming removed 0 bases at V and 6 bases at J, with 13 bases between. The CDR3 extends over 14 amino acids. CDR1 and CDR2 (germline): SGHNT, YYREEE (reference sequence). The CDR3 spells CASSLGVAAGEQYF. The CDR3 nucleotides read TGTGCCAGCAGCTTGGGCGTGGCCGCGGGCGAGCAGTACTTC.

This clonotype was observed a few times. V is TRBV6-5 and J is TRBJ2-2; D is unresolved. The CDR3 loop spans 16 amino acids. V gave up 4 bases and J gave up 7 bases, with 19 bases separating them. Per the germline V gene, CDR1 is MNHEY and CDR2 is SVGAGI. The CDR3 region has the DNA TGTGCCAGCAGTTTATCGCCTACCGTCTGGGGCGGGGAGCTGTTTTTT. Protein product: CASSLSPTVWGGELFF.

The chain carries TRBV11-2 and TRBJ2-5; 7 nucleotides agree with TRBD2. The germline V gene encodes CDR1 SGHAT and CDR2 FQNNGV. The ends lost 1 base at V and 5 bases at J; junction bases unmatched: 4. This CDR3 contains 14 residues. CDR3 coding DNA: TGTGCCAGCAGCTTAGGGCGGGAGTGGGAGACCCAGTACTTC. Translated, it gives CASSLGREWETQYF.

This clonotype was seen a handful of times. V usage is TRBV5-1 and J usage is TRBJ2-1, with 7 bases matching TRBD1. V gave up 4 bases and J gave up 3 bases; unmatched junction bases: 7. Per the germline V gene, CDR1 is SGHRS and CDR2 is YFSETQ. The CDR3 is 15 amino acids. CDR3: CASSPTGNYYNEQFF. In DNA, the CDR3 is TGCGCCAGCAGCCCGACAGGGAACTACTACAATGAGCAGTTCTTC.

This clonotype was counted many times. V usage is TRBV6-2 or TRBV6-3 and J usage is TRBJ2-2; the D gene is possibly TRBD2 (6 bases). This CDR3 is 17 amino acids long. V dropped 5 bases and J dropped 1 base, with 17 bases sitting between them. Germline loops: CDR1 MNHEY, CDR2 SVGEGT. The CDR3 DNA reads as TGTGCCAGCAGTCCCTATCTAACGGGAGAGAACACCGGGGAGCTGTTTTTT. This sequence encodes CASSPYLTGENTGELFF.

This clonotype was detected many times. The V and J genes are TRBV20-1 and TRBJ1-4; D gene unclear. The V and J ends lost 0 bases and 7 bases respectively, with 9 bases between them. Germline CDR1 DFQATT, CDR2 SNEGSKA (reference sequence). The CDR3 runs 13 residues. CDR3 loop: CSARDLNGEKLFF. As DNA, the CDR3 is TGCAGTGCTAGAGATCTCAATGGTGAAAAACTGTTTTTT.

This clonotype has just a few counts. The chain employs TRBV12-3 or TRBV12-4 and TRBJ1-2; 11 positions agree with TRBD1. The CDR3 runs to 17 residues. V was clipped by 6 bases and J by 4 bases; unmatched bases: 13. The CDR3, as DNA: TGTGCCAGCAGGGCTTCCGGGACAGGGGGGATAGCCTATGGCTACACCTTC. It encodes CASRASGTGGIAYGYTF.

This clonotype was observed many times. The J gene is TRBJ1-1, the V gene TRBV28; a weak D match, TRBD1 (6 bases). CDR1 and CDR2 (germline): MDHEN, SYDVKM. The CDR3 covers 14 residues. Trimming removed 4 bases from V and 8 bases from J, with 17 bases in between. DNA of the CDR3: TGTGCCAGCAGTTCTCCTACAGGGACTCCCGAAGCTTTCTTT. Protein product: CASSSPTGTPEAFF. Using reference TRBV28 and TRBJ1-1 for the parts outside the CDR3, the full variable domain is DVKVTQSSRYLVKRTGEKVFLECVQDMDHENMFWYRQDPGLGLRLIYFSYDVKMKEKGDIPEGYSVSREKKERFSLILESASTNQTSMYLCASSSPTGTPEAFFGQGTRLTVV.

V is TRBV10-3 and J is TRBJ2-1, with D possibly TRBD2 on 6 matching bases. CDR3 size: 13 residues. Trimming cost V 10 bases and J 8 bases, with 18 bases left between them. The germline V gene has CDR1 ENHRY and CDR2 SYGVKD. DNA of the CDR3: TGTGCCACCCGCATTGAGGCTAGCGATGAGCAGTTCTTC. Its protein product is CATRIEASDEQFF.

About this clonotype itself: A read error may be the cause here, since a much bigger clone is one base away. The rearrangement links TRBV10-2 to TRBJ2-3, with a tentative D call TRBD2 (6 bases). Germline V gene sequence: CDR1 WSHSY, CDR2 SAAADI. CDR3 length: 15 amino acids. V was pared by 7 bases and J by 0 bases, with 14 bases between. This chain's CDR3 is CASNRLGRSTDTQYF. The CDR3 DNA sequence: TGCGCCAGCAATCGTCTGGGGAGGAGCACAGATACGCAGTATTTT.

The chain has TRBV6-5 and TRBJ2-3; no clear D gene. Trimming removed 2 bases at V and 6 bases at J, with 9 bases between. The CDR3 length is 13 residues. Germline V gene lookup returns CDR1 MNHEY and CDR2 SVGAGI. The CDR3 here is CASSYRRSDTQYF. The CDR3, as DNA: TGTGCCAGCAGTTACCGAAGGTCCGATACGCAGTATTTT.